The clone carrying this T cell receptor (beta chain) was seen a few times. Its antigen is not identified. The sample comes from a study of T-cell reconstitution after alpha-beta-depleted transplantation in children. The study, taken as a whole, reports: Some patients showed high day-60 TCRbeta diversity, which derived from surviving recipient T cells and thymic progenitors. One year post-transplant, T-cell counts and diversity were largely derived from T cells produced anew. Two months or so post-transplant, alpha-beta T cells reportedly derived from several hundred expanded graft clones.

The CDR3 runs to 15 residues. Germline CDR1 and CDR2: SGHRS and YFSETQ. After removal of 4 bases from V and 3 bases from J, the junction contained 6 bases not matched to a gene. Unique molecular identifiers were built into the TCRbeta library. MiXCR was run by TCRdb on the PCR reads, yielding one entry per CDR3 protein. The table includes under 150,000 distinct CDR3 sequences, approximately 8.7% detected once. The TCR sequence derives from a girl under three years old who had a stem cell transplant for combined immunodeficiency, so the T cells may come from the graft donor. The material was PBMCs, mostly from graft donor cells, obtained 180 days after TCRalphabeta/CD19-depleted stem cell transplant. This rearrangement joins TRBV5-1 to TRBJ2-7; 11 nucleotides agree with TRBD1. The CDR3 here is CASSPGTGGDYEQYF. CDR3 nucleotides: TGCGCCAGCAGCCCCGGGACAGGGGGAGACTACGAGCAGTACTTC.